This TCR beta chain was found in a study of T cells in Graves' hyperthyroidism and ophthalmopathy. Each 10 ml fresh peripheral blood draw supplied the PBMCs. Amplification of TCR beta CDR3 regions was performed using RNA transcripts as template. HTBI primers drove first-round RT-PCR of the TCR CDR3. Each CDR3 protein is one row after TCRdb ran MiXCR on the multiplex PCR reads. The data show 410,000 or so distinct CDR3 sequences, about 15% seen once. V dropped 0 bases and J dropped 4 bases, with 16 bases sitting between them. The CDR3 is 15 amino acids. Germline V gene sequence: CDR1 DFQATT, CDR2 SNEGSKA (reference sequence).

Sequenced input: blood. This sequence joins TRBV20-1 and TRBJ2-7; a weak D match, TRBD2 (5 bases). The sequence derives from a man between 18 and 35 years old with Graves' ophthalmopathy. The CDR3 region is CSARDWESFRYEQYF. In DNA, the CDR3 is TGCAGTGCTAGAGATTGGGAGTCGTTTCGGTACGAGCAGTACTTC.